Listed here are 23 T cell receptor beta chains from one sample, sequenced in a study of post-analysis software for immune sequencing data. Unique molecular identifiers had been added to the TCR beta cDNA libraries. TCRdb re-derived calls from the PCR reads in MiXCR, one entry per CDR3 protein. The table lists 800,000 to 950,000 distinct CDR3 sequences, roughly 50% of them singletons, with 4% to 5.5% in the top ten. Study-level results: Comparison of patients with controls showed five TRBV segments more frequent in patients, TRBV5-6, TRBV5-1 and TRBV20-1 among them.

What these receptors recognize is not known. Specimen: blood. The receptor source for this set is a girl aged 5-17 years with multiple sclerosis.

This clonotype was recorded a few times. The junction departs from the called germline gene at one end, perhaps through a read error. The CDR3 coding sequence is TGTGCCAGCAGTTTAGGGGGGATCAGCTCCTGCAATGAGCAGTTCTTC. This codes for CASSLGGISSCNEQFF. The V and J genes are TRBV12-3 or TRBV12-4 and TRBJ2-1, with D perhaps being TRBD1 or TRBD2 (5 bases each). This CDR3 comprises 16 residues.

The count of this clonotype is one. One junction end does not reproduce the germline sequence, and a read error may be involved. This sequence joins TRBV7-9 and TRBJ2-1; D is undetermined. The DNA matches TRBJ2-7 better at its end, which makes the J call doubtful. The CDR3 totals 14 residues. Germline CDR1 SEHNR, CDR2 FQNEAQ (reference sequence). DNA of the CDR3: TGTGCCAGCGGCTTAGTGGAGACTTCCTACGAGCAGTACTTC. It is translated as CASGLVETSYEQYF.

The V call is TRBV9, the J call TRBJ2-7, with 8 positions matching TRBD1. Germline values: CDR1 SGDLS, CDR2 YYNGEE. The CDR3 contains 16 residues. J lost 6 bases, V lost 4 bases, and 15 bases had no gene match. The CDR3 DNA reads TGTGCCAGCAGCCCGAGACAGGGGACCAACACCCTCGAGCAGTACTTC. Translated: CASSPRQGTNTLEQYF. Variable domain in full (rest from reference TRBV9 and TRBJ2-7): DSGVTQTPKHLITATGQRVTLRCSPRSGDLSVYWYQQSLDQGLQFLIQYYNGEERAKGNILERFSAQQFPDLHSELNLSSLELGDSALYFCASSPRQGTNTLEQYFGPGTRLTVT.

V is TRBV7-8 and J is TRBJ2-1; 7 nucleotides align to TRBD2. Germline V lookup: CDR1 SGHVS, CDR2 FQNEAQ. The CDR3 spans 11 residues. With V trimmed by 5 bases and J by 15 bases, 7 bases remained unmatched. Written as DNA, the CDR3 is TGTGCCAGCAGCCTTGCTAGCGGCTGGTTCTTC. Translating it yields CASSLASGWFF.

This clonotype was counted between two and nine times. The rearrangement uses TRBV25-1 and TRBJ2-7; no reliable D call. The CDR3 extends over 12 amino acids. V was cut by 3 bases and J by 3 bases, with 6 bases left in between. The germline CDR1 and CDR2 sequences are MGHDK and SYGVNS. CDR3 DNA: TGTGCCAGCAGTGATTGGAGCTACGAGCAGTACTTC. Its protein product is CASSDWSYEQYF.

The chain carries TRBV29-1 and TRBJ2-3, with TRBD2 as a possible D gene (6 bases). CDR1 is SQVTM and CDR2 is ANQGSEA in the germline V gene. V was clipped by 8 bases and J by 6 bases, with 15 bases between them. CDR3 length: 12 amino acids. The CDR3 loop is CSLFGGGDTQYF. DNA for the CDR3: TGCAGCCTTTTCGGTGGGGGGGATACGCAGTATTTT.

The chain combines TRBV5-6 with TRBJ2-7; TRBD2 is a possible D gene (5 bases). The CDR3 totals 13 residues. Looked up from germline, CDR1 is SGHDT and CDR2 is YYEEEE. Trimming stripped 0 bases from V and 5 bases from J, with 9 bases between. The CDR3 DNA reads TGTGCCAGCAGCTTGGCGAGGGTCGACGAGCAGTACTTC. Protein product: CASSLARVDEQYF.

V usage is TRBV3-1 and J usage is TRBJ2-4; 10 bases are a match to TRBD2. After removal of 4 bases from V and 13 bases from J, the junction contained 13 bases not matched to a gene. CDR3 length: 15 amino acids. The germline V gene has CDR1 LGHDT and CDR2 YNNKEL (reference sequence). CDR3: CASSRSGGSYDAQYF. The CDR3, as DNA: TGTGCCAGCAGCCGTAGCGGGGGGAGCTACGATGCGCAGTACTTC.

This clonotype was counted only a few times. The rearrangement links TRBV4-1 to TRBJ2-7; 7 nucleotides agree with TRBD1. The length of the CDR3 is 15 residues. Germline CDR1 MGHRA, CDR2 YSYEKL. V shed 4 bases, J shed 3 bases, and the junction held 9 bases outside the gene matches. The CDR3 DNA sequence: TGCGCCAGCAGCCCCAACGACAGGGACAACTACGAGCAGTACTTC. Its protein product is CASSPNDRDNYEQYF.

The V and J genes are TRBV6-1 and TRBJ2-7; TRBD1 agrees at 8 bases. This CDR3 is built from 17 residues. Germline trimming cut 5 bases from V and 3 bases from J; bases unmatched to any gene: 15. Germline V lookup: CDR1 MNHNS, CDR2 SASEGT. The CDR3 DNA reads as TGTGCCAGCAGTCAACTGAAGTCACAGGGGGATAGCTACGAGCAGTACTTC. This codes for CASSQLKSQGDSYEQYF.

The sample holds a few counts of this clonotype. V gene TRBV20-1 combines with J gene TRBJ2-3; TRBD2 aligns across 8 bases. Germline lookup yields CDR1 DFQATT and CDR2 SNEGSKA (reference sequence). There are 15 residues in the CDR3. The junction had 7 bases not matched to a gene; V was cut back by 1 base and J by 4 bases. CDR3 region: CSARVPGLVSDTQYF. The CDR3 DNA reads as TGCAGTGCTAGAGTGCCGGGACTAGTTTCAGATACGCAGTATTTT.

The chain couples TRBV7-3 to TRBJ2-3, with a weak D call TRBD1 (6 bases). The CDR3 length is 13 residues. V was pared by 4 bases and J by 3 bases, with 8 bases between. The germline V gene has CDR1 SGHTA and CDR2 FQGTGA. CDR3 nucleotide sequence: TGTGCCAGCAGCTCAGGGGTTACAGATACGCAGTATTTT. It specifies CASSSGVTDTQYF.

This chain joins TRBV21-1 and TRBJ2-4; TRBD2, the table's D call, was not compared with the DNA. TRBV21-1 is a documented pseudogene. CDR3 length: 19 amino acids. DNA for the CDR3: TGTGCCAGCAGCCCTCCTGAGGAGGGCCGAACTCTAGCCAAAAACATTCAGTACTTC. Residues: CASSPPEEGRTLAKNIQYF.

The V gene is TRBV29-1, the J gene TRBJ1-4, with 10 bases aligning to TRBD1. The CDR3 is 13 amino acids. V trimming: 6 bases; J trimming: 5 bases; junction bases outside the gene matches: 3. Germline values: CDR1 SQVTM, CDR2 ANQGSEA. CDR3 sequence: CSVLGQGNEKLFF. In DNA form, the CDR3 reads TGCAGCGTCTTGGGACAGGGGAATGAAAAACTGTTTTTT.

The rearrangement uses TRBV6-6 and TRBJ1-5; the D gene is possibly TRBD1 (6 bases). Looked up from germline, CDR1 is MNHNY and CDR2 is SVGAGI (reference sequence). The V gene lost 3 bases and the J gene lost 4 bases, with 16 bases spanning the gap. The CDR3 length is 16 residues. The DNA of the CDR3 is TGTGCCAGCAGTTATCCCGGGACACCGATGAATCAGCCCCAGCATTTT. The encoded protein is CASSYPGTPMNQPQHF.

The V gene is TRBV4-1, the J gene TRBJ1-2, with D maybe TRBD1 (5 bases). This CDR3 has 15 amino acids. Germline CDR1 and CDR2: MGHRA and YSYEKL. V gave up 2 bases and J gave up 5 bases, with 15 bases separating them. The CDR3 nucleotides are TGCGCCAGCAGCCAACCCCAGGGTGGGACGTATGGCTACACCTTC. It codes for CASSQPQGGTYGYTF.

The chain couples TRBV12-3 or TRBV12-4 to TRBJ2-3; 9 bases match TRBD2. The CDR3 contains 14 residues. V was clipped by 8 bases and J by 5 bases; unmatched bases: 8. The CDR3 DNA reads as TGTGCCAGCGGCCCCACAGCGGGGGGAGATACGCAGTATTTT. This sequence encodes CASGPTAGGDTQYF.

This chain joins TRBV5-1 and TRBJ1-1; TRBD1 aligns across 7 bases. The CDR3 consists of 15 residues. V gave up 5 bases and J gave up 1 base; unmatched junction bases: 8. CDR1 is SGHRS, CDR2 YFSETQ, per germline. In DNA, the CDR3 is TGCGCCAGCAGTCTCTGGGACAGCTCGAACACTGAAGCTTTCTTT. Residues: CASSLWDSSNTEAFF. Full variable domain (outside the CDR3, taken from reference TRBV5-1 and TRBJ1-1): KAGVTQTPRYLIKTRGQQVTLSCSPISGHRSVSWYQQTPGQGLQFLFEYFSETQRNKGNFPGRFSGRQFSNSRSEMNVSTLELGDSALYLCASSLWDSSNTEAFFGQGTRLTVV.

The chain recombines TRBV3-1 with TRBJ2-1; 12 bases match TRBD2. Germline CDR1 and CDR2: LGHDT and YNNKEL (reference sequence). V shed 5 bases, J shed 10 bases, and the junction held 9 bases outside the gene matches. The CDR3 loop spans 15 amino acids. DNA for the CDR3: TGTGCCAGCAGCTTCAGACTAGCGGGGGTCCGAGAGCAGTTCTTC. Protein sequence: CASSFRLAGVREQFF.

This clonotype was observed a few times. The V gene is TRBV2, the J gene TRBJ2-7; TRBD2 agrees at 8 bases. CDR1 and CDR2 from the germline V gene are SNHLY and FYNNEI. V trimming: 4 bases; J trimming: 1 base; junction bases outside the gene matches: 3. This CDR3 has 14 amino acids. The CDR3 loop reads CASSGVAGSYEQYF. CDR3 DNA sequence: TGTGCCAGCAGTGGGGTAGCGGGGTCCTACGAGCAGTACTTC. The full variable domain, completed using reference TRBV2 and TRBJ2-7, is EPEVTQTPSHQVTQMGQEVILRCVPISNHLYFYWYRQILGQKVEFLVSFYNNEISEKSEIFDDQFSVERPDGSNFTLKIRSTKLEDSAMYFCASSGVAGSYEQYFGPGTRLTVT.

Points on this clonotype: Compared with germline, one end of the junction differs, possibly owing to a read error. V gene TRBV7-8 combines with J gene TRBJ2-3; 8 bases map to TRBD2. There are 18 residues in the CDR3. Germline CDR1 SGHVS, CDR2 FQNEAQ. The CDR3 sequence is CASSLGLAGGSGTDAQYF. The CDR3 DNA follows: TGTGCCAGCAGCTTAGGCCTAGCGGGTGGGTCCGGCACAGATGCGCAGTATTTT. The variable domain in full, completed from reference TRBV7-8 and TRBJ2-3, reads GAGVSQSPRYKVAKRGQDVALRCDPISGHVSLFWYQQALGQGPEFLTYFQNEAQLDKSGLPSDRFFAERPEGSVSTLKIQRTQQEDSAVYLCASSLGLAGGSGTDAQYFGPGTRLTVL.

V is TRBV5-1 and J is TRBJ2-5; D not resolved. This CDR3 has 14 residues. V lost 4 bases and J lost 1, with 11 bases in between. Germline-derived CDR1 and CDR2 are SGHRS and YFSETQ. The CDR3 DNA reads as TGCGCCAGCAGCCCGGGCTGGAGCCAAGAGACCCAGTACTTC. This translates into CASSPGWSQETQYF. Variable domain in full (rest from reference TRBV5-1 and TRBJ2-5): KAGVTQTPRYLIKTRGQQVTLSCSPISGHRSVSWYQQTPGQGLQFLFEYFSETQRNKGNFPGRFSGRQFSNSRSEMNVSTLELGDSALYLCASSPGWSQETQYFGPGTRLLVL.

The genes are TRBV20-1 and TRBJ1-2, with D tentatively TRBD1 (6 bases). The V gene lost 1 base and the J gene lost 6 bases, with 18 bases spanning the gap. Germline CDR1 and CDR2: DFQATT and SNEGSKA (reference sequence). CDR3 size: 15 residues. This chain's CDR3 is CSARGPSQGRHGYTF. The CDR3, as DNA: TGCAGTGCTAGAGGCCCATCTCAGGGGAGGCATGGCTACACCTTC.